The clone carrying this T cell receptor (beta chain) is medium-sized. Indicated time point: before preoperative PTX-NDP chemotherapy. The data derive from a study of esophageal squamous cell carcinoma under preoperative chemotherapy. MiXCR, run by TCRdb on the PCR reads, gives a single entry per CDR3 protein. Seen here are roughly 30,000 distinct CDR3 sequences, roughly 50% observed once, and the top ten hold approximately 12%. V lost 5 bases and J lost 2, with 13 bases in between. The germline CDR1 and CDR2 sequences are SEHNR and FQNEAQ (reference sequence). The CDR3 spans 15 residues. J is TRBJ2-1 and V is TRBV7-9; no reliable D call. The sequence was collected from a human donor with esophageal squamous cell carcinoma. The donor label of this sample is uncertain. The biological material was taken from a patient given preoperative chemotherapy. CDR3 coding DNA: TGTGCCAGCAGCCAAATAGAGGCGCCCTACAATGAGCAGTTCTTC. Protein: CASSQIEAPYNEQFF.